Listed below are T cell receptor beta chains from one sample, sequenced in a study of regulatory T cells in long-lasting Graves disease. Each CDR3 protein is one row after TCRdb ran MiXCR on the multiplex PCR reads. This sample has approximately 500,000 distinct CDR3 sequences; approximately 21% occur once, and the top ten carry more than 6%. The sequencing used peripheral blood mononuclear cells (PBMCs), collected when the disease was refractory, from a patient treated with antithyroid drugs. Every receptor here comes from a female donor with Graves disease. The CDR3 runs from the conserved cysteine through the conserved F or W. D genes are given only for firm matches. Clone size, where shown, is once, few, many, or a class for clones that have expanded.

TGTGCCAGCAGCCCCAGGGCAGAGGGCACTGAAGCTTTCTTT | CASSPRAEGTEAFF | TRBJ1-1 | NA | TRBV5-5 | few
TGCGCCAGCAGTGTAAGGGGTATTGCGGCTAATGAAAAACTGTTTTTT | CASSVRGIAANEKLFF | TRBJ1-4 | NA | TRBV10-1 | NA
TGTGCCAGCAGTTCCAGCTATGACAGGAACACTGAAGCTTTCTTT | CASSSSYDRNTEAFF | TRBJ1-1 | NA | TRBV27 | few
TGTGCCAGCAGCTTTGGGACAGGGGGGACTGAAGCTTTCTTT | CASSFGTGGTEAFF | TRBJ1-1 | TRBD1 | TRBV5-6 | NA
TGCAGTGCTAGATATGAGAATGAGCAGTTCTTC | CSARYENEQFF | TRBJ2-1 | NA | TRBV20-1 | once
TGTGCCAGCTCACCTATGGCGCCGACGAACACCGGGGAGCTGTTTTTT | CASSPMAPTNTGELFF | TRBJ2-2 | NA | TRBV18 | NA
TGTGCCAGCAGCCAGGGGTGGGAGGGAGGCGAGCAGTACTTC | CASSQGWEGGEQYF | TRBJ2-7 | NA | TRBV7-2 | NA
TGCAGTGCGGACTCGAACACCGGGGAGCTGTTTTTT | CSADSNTGELFF | TRBJ2-2 | NA | TRBV20-1 | many
TGCAGTGCCTCTTATTATGGGGGGGAAGGGACCCAGTACTTC | CSASYYGGEGTQYF | TRBJ2-5 | TRBD2 | TRBV20-1 | NA
TGTGCCAGCAGCAAACAGGGTTTGACTGAAGCTTTCTTT | CASSKQGLTEAFF | TRBJ1-1 | NA | TRBV6-1 | many
TGCAGCGTTGGAGGGACAGTGAACACTGAAGCTTTCTTT | CSVGGTVNTEAFF | TRBJ1-1 | TRBD1 | TRBV29-1 | NA
TGTGCCAGCAGTTTTAACCAGGGAGAGGGTAATTCACCCCTCCACTTT | CASSFNQGEGNSPLHF | TRBJ1-6 | NA | TRBV27 | many
TGTGCCAGCAGTGACCGGGCTGCCTTTGAAGCTTTCTTT | CASSDRAAFEAFF | TRBJ1-1 | NA | TRBV28 | many
TGTGCCAGTAGTACTGTGGGGGGCGGGAGGGAGACCCAGTACTTC | CASSTVGGGRETQYF | TRBJ2-5 | TRBD2 | TRBV19 | NA
TGTGCCAGCAGTGAAATGGGAGCGACCGGGGAGCTGTTTTTT | CASSEMGATGELFF | TRBJ2-2 | NA | TRBV6-1 | NA
TGTGCCAGCAGTTTAAGGGCAGCATCTAACTATGGCTACACCTTC | CASSLRAASNYGYTF | TRBJ1-2 | NA | TRBV12-3/TRBV12-4 | many
TGTGCCGGCAGTTTATGGCAGGGGACTGACGGGGAGCTGTTTTTT | CAGSLWQGTDGELFF | TRBJ2-2 | NA | TRBV12-3/TRBV12-4 | NA
TGCAGTGCTAGAGATTTACTAGCGGGGGACGAGCAGTACTTC | CSARDLLAGDEQYF | TRBJ2-7 | TRBD2 | TRBV20-1 | NA
TGTGCCAGCAGCCGACGTCACTATGGCTACACCTTC | CASSRRHYGYTF | TRBJ1-2 | NA | TRBV28 | few
TGTGCTAGTGGTTTGGTCGGGTTCACCAATGAGCAGTTCTTC | CASGLVGFTNEQFF | TRBJ2-1 | NA | TRBV12-5 | NA
TGTGCCAGCAGTACAGAGGGAACAGCACATTTAGCGAACACTGAAGCTTTCTTT | CASSTEGTAHLANTEAFF | TRBJ1-1 | NA | TRBV6-2/TRBV6-3 | NA
TGTGCCAGCAGCGTAGACCAGGACCCCGGGGGCTACACCTTC | CASSVDQDPGGYTF | TRBJ1-2 | NA | TRBV9 | NA
TGCAGTGCAAGACAGGGGGGGTCCTACAATGAGCAGTTCTTC | CSARQGGSYNEQFF | TRBJ2-1 | TRBD1 | TRBV20-1 | NA
TGTGCCAGCAGTTTAAGGAAGGGCTCCTATAATTCACCCCTCCACTTT | CASSLRKGSYNSPLHF | TRBJ1-6 | NA | TRBV12-3/TRBV12-4 | many
TGTGCCAGCAGTTACGACAGGTCGGGCGGGGAGCTGTTTTTT | CASSYDRSGGELFF | TRBJ2-2 | NA | TRBV6-5 | few
TGTGCCAGCAGATCCGGGACAGGGGAGAATCAGCCCCAGCATTTT | CASRSGTGENQPQHF | TRBJ1-5 | TRBD1 | TRBV12-3/TRBV12-4 | many
TGTGCCAGCAGCCAAGGGGCCAGCGGGGGCCGTTCTATCCAAGAGACCCAGTACTTC | CASSQGASGGRSIQETQYF | TRBJ2-5 | TRBD2 | TRBV3-1 | few
TGCAGTGCTAGAGATATAGAGTTCTACGAGCAGTACTTC | CSARDIEFYEQYF | TRBJ2-7 | NA | TRBV20-1 | NA
TGCAGTGCTGGACTGGAACAAGAGACCCAGTACTTC | CSAGLEQETQYF | TRBJ2-5 | NA | TRBV20-1 | many
TGTGCCATCAGTGAGTCCCGGGGGGCTAGCAATCAGCCCCAGCATTTT | CAISESRGASNQPQHF | TRBJ1-5 | NA | TRBV10-3 | NA
TGTGCCAGTAGACCTCGGACAGGGACCGAAAAACTGTTTTTT | CASRPRTGTEKLFF | TRBJ1-4 | TRBD1 | TRBV19 | few
TGCGCCAGCAGCTTGCCCTCTAATGAAAAACTGTTTTTT | CASSLPSNEKLFF | TRBJ1-4 | NA | TRBV5-1 | few
TGTGCCAGCAGCCAAAAGGGACTAGTCTACGAGCAGTACTTC | CASSQKGLVYEQYF | TRBJ2-7 | TRBD2 | TRBV3-1 | NA
TGTGCCAGCAGCTTAGACAGGGCGGACTTTGGCTACACCTTC | CASSLDRADFGYTF | TRBJ1-2 | NA | TRBV7-2 | few
TGCGCCAGCAGCCAAGTGGGGGGGACACCCGATATTCAGTACTTC | CASSQVGGTPDIQYF | TRBJ2-4 | NA | TRBV4-1 | NA
TGTGCCAGCTCACCTTTGGAAAGTGCCGTAGCCAAAAACATTCAGTACTTC | CASSPLESAVAKNIQYF | TRBJ2-4 | NA | TRBV18 | NA
TGTGCCAGCAGCCAAGATGGGGGGAGCAATCAGCCCCAGCATTTT | CASSQDGGSNQPQHF | TRBJ1-5 | NA | TRBV3-1 | many